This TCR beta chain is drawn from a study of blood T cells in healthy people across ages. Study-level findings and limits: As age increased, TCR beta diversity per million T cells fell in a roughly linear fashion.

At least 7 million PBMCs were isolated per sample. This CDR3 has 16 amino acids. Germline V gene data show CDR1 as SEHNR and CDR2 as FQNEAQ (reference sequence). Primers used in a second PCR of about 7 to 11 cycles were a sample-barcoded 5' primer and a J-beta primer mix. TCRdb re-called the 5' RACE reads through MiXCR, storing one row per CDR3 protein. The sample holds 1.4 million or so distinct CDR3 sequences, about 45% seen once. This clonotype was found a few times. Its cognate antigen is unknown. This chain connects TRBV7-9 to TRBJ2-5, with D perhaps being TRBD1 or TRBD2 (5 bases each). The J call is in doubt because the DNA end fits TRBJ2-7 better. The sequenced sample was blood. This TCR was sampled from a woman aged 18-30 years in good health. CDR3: CASSRQSGARSGEQYF. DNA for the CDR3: TGTGCCAGCAGCCGCCAATCCGGGGCCCGGTCCGGCGAGCAGTACTTC.